Below are 7 T cell receptor beta chains sequenced from a single sample in a study of T-cell reconstitution after alpha-beta-depleted transplantation in children. Unique molecular identifiers were used in preparing the TCRbeta library. In TCRdb, the PCR reads were re-called with MiXCR into one record per CDR3 protein. There are 210,000 or so distinct CDR3 sequences in the sample; 9.5% to 13% occur only once, and approximately 30% lies in the top ten. This specimen consisted of PBMCs, obtained before TCRalphabeta/CD19-depleted stem cell transplant. These receptors were collected from a child younger than two with acute myeloid leukemia, due to receive a stem cell transplant.

J is TRBJ2-1 and V is TRBV20-1, with 7 bases lining up with TRBD2. CDR1 and CDR2 (germline): DFQATT, SNEGSKA (reference sequence). The CDR3 has 11 amino acids. V trimming: 8 bases; J trimming: 7 bases; junction bases outside the gene matches: 5. The CDR3 DNA reads as TGCAGTCCCTGGCGGGGGAATGAGCAGTTCTTC. It translates to CSPWRGNEQFF.

There are many counts of this clonotype. The V call is TRBV19, the J call TRBJ2-5, with 9 bases identical to TRBD2. V shed 6 bases, J shed 2 bases, and the junction held 7 bases outside the gene matches. CDR3 length: 15 amino acids. The V gene's germline CDR1 is LNHDA and CDR2 SQIVND (reference sequence). CDR3 loop: CASRMTSGGQETQYF. Here the CDR3 DNA reads TGTGCCAGTAGGATGACTAGCGGAGGGCAAGAGACCCAGTACTTC. Complete variable domain (other parts from reference TRBV19 and TRBJ2-5): DGGITQSPKYLFRKEGQNVTLSCEQNLNHDAMYWYRQDPGQGLRLIYYSQIVNDFQKGDIAEGYSVSREKKESFPLTVTSAQKNPTAFYLCASRMTSGGQETQYFGPGTRLLVL.

This clonotype was seen ten or more times. The chain carries TRBV18 and TRBJ2-1; D uncertain. The CDR3 has 11 residues. Trimming left V 4 bases short and J 7 bases short, with 5 bases between. Germline assignment: CDR1 KGHSH and CDR2 LQKENI. For the CDR3, the DNA is TGTGCCAGCTCACTCCAAAATGAGCAGTTCTTC. Translated: CASSLQNEQFF.

This clonotype was observed many times. The chain combines TRBV19 with TRBJ1-3; D may be TRBD1 (6 bases). The V gene's germline CDR1 is LNHDA and CDR2 SQIVND (reference sequence). The CDR3 totals 13 residues. With 10 bases removed from V and 1 base from J, the gap between germline ends came to 11 bases. For the CDR3, the DNA is TGTGCCACTAACAGGGAATCTGGAAACACCATATATTTT. This gives the protein CATNRESGNTIYF.

This clonotype was picked up many times. The rearrangement joins TRBV12-3 or TRBV12-4 to TRBJ2-3; D call uncertain. V lost 5 bases and J 6 bases, leaving 9 bases between the germline ends. There are 12 residues in the CDR3. The CDR3 coding sequence is TGTGCCAGCAGTCTCCCTTGGGATACGCAGTATTTT. Translated: CASSLPWDTQYF.

This clonotype was recorded a few times. The chain couples TRBV2 to TRBJ2-5; D not resolved. CDR3 length: 13 amino acids. In germline, CDR1 is SNHLY, CDR2 FYNNEI. Trimming removed 1 base at V and 4 bases at J, with 7 bases between. The DNA of the CDR3 is TGTGCCAGCAGTGAAGGGACGGGAGAGACCCAGTACTTC. It yields the protein CASSEGTGETQYF.

Ten or more counts support this clonotype. The genes are TRBV4-1 and TRBJ1-1; tentative D call: TRBD1 (6 bases). Per the germline V gene, CDR1 is MGHRA and CDR2 is YSYEKL. There are 15 residues in the CDR3. V was shortened by 4 bases and J by 1 base, with 13 bases between the two germline ends. The chain's CDR3 is CASSLGAGQNTEAFF. The CDR3 DNA reads TGCGCCAGCAGCCTTGGGGCGGGACAGAACACTGAAGCTTTCTTT.